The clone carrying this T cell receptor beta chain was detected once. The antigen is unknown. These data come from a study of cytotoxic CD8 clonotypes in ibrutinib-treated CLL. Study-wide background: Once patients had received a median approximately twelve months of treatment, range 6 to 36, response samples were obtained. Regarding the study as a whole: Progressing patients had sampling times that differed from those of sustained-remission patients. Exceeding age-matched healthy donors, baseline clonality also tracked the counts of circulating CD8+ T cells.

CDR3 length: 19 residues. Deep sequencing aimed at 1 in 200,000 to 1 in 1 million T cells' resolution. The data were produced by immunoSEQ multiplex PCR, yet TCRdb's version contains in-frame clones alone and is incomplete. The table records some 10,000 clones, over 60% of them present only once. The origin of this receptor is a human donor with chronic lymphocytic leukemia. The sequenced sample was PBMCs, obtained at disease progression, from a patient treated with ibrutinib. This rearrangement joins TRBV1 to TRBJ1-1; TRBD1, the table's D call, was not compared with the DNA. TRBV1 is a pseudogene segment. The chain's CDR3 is CTSSQDQVRQDKTLTAAFF. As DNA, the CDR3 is TGCACCAGCAGCCAAGATCAGGTGCGACAGGATAAAACCCTAACGGCAGCTTTCTTT.